These 10 T cell receptor beta chains originate from one sample sequenced in a study of type 1 regulatory T cells. TCRdb re-analysed the reads in MiXCR, keeping a single row per CDR3 protein. The sample carries 40,000 to 50,000 distinct CDR3 sequences, 12% recorded once. These receptors' targets are unknown. Specimen: cultured non-Tr1 T cells, either the whole culture or a sorted T cell fraction (not recorded which). These receptors were collected from a human donor in good health.

The rearrangement uses TRBV20-1 and TRBJ1-5, with unresolved D. The V gene's germline CDR1 is DFQATT and CDR2 SNEGSKA (reference sequence). V dropped 5 bases and J dropped 7 bases, with 18 bases sitting between them. CDR3 length: 14 amino acids. The CDR3 coding sequence is TGCAGTGCTCAGGACCCGCGTCGGAAACAGCCCCAGCATTTT. Its translation: CSAQDPRRKQPQHF.

In its sample, this clonotype was seen many times. The rearrangement uses TRBV20-1 and TRBJ1-4; 9 bases agree with TRBD1. The germline gives CDR1 DFQATT, CDR2 SNEGSKA (reference sequence). This CDR3 is 14 amino acids long. J was trimmed by 4 bases and V by 1 base; bases with no gene match: 1. Here the CDR3 reads CSARAGQGNEKLFF. The CDR3 nucleotides are TGCAGTGCTAGAGCGGGACAGGGTAATGAAAAACTGTTTTTT.

Here the CDR3 reads CASSSQGMNQPQHF. CDR3 coding DNA: TGTGCCAGCAGTTCACAGGGGATGAATCAGCCCCAGCATTTT. The chain couples TRBV12-3 or TRBV12-4 to TRBJ1-5; TRBD1 matches at 7 bases. The CDR3 length is 14 residues. With 4 bases clipped from V and 4 bases from J, the junction kept 4 bases outside the gene matches.

This clonotype has just a few counts. The chain has TRBV20-1 and TRBJ2-7; perhaps TRBD1 as D (5 bases). Germline V gives CDR1 DFQATT, CDR2 SNEGSKA (reference sequence). This CDR3 is built from 13 residues. V gave up 6 bases and J gave up 3 bases, with 15 bases separating them. CDR3 sequence reads: CSAIGAVNYEQYF. CDR3 coding DNA: TGCAGTGCCATAGGGGCGGTCAACTACGAGCAGTACTTC.

This clonotype was counted ten times or more. The J gene is TRBJ2-1, the V gene TRBV5-1; TRBD2 might be the D (7 bases). The CDR3 is made up of 16 amino acids. V shed 0 bases and J shed 2 bases, with 12 bases lying between them. Germline V gene sequence: CDR1 SGHRS, CDR2 YFSETQ. The CDR3 DNA reads TGCGCCAGCAGCTTGGCCGTAGGGGGGGCCTACAATGAGCAGTTCTTC. This translates into CASSLAVGGAYNEQFF.

This clonotype has ten or more counts. The rearrangement joins TRBV6-1 to TRBJ1-4, with D tentatively TRBD1 (5 bases). Per germline, CDR1 MNHNS and CDR2 SASEGT. Trimming took 0 bases from V and 0 from J, leaving 8 bases between them. This CDR3 region has 16 residues. DNA of the CDR3: TGTGCCAGCAGTGAAGCGGGGGTTACAACTAATGAAAAACTGTTTTTT. Translated: CASSEAGVTTNEKLFF.

The chain uses TRBV7-2 and TRBJ1-1; D gene ambiguous. CDR1 is SGHTA and CDR2 is FQGNSA in the germline V gene. This CDR3 is built from 14 residues. Trimming shortened V by 7 bases and J by 0 bases, and 12 bases separated the two germline ends. The CDR3 protein is CASTTKRVNTEAFF. CDR3 DNA: TGTGCCAGCACCACTAAGAGGGTGAACACTGAAGCTTTCTTT.

This clonotype is labeled as medium-sized. The chain links TRBV13 to TRBJ2-2; D tentatively reads TRBD1 or TRBD2 (6 bases each). CDR3 size: 18 residues. Germline V lookup: CDR1 PRHDT, CDR2 FYEKMQ (reference sequence). Trimming shortened V by 8 bases and J by 1 base, and 23 bases separated the two germline ends. CDR3 DNA: TGTGCCAGCTACCCGCGGGACTTGACGGGACAGAACACCGGGGAGCTGTTTTTT. Translating it yields CASYPRDLTGQNTGELFF.

In its sample, this clonotype was seen a few times. The chain has TRBV5-4 and TRBJ2-5; D not certain. CDR3 size: 13 residues. Germline V gene lookup returns CDR1 SGHNT and CDR2 YYREEE (reference sequence). The V end was cut by 5 bases, the J end by 0 bases, with 8 bases between. DNA of the CDR3: TGTGCCAGCAGACACCGGGACCAAGAGACCCAGTACTTC. This sequence encodes CASRHRDQETQYF.

This clonotype has just a few counts. The chain carries TRBV30 and TRBJ1-2; D gene unclear. With 2 bases removed from V and 6 bases from J, the gap between germline ends came to 7 bases. Germline V gene lookup returns CDR1 GTSNPN and CDR2 SVGIG (reference sequence). The CDR3 totals 11 residues. In DNA, the CDR3 is TGTGCCTGGAGTACTTATCATGGCTACACCTTC. Protein: CAWSTYHGYTF.